This T cell receptor beta chain comes out of a study of Tregs in tolerant kidney transplant recipients. Unstimulated Tregs (CD4+CD25+CD127-) and CD4+CD25- non-Tregs were sorted from PBMCs. V lost 1 base and J lost 5, with 9 bases in between. CDR3 size: 13 residues. Germline V gene data show CDR1 as SGHTA and CDR2 as FQGTGA. Only a few counts were recorded for this clone. Additional DNA sequences in this sample encode the identical CDR3. Repertoires were generated with immunoSEQ multiplex PCR, while TCRdb's copy carries only in-frame clones and drops some. The repertoire holds 75,000 to 100,000 clones, with over 85% as singletons.

The rearrangement links TRBV7-3 to TRBJ2-7; D not resolved. The clonotype was recovered from a human donor in good health. The source material was CD8+ T cells from blood. Written as DNA, the CDR3 is TGTGCCAGCAGCTTAAAGGTTCGGGACGAGCAGTACTTC. It yields the protein CASSLKVRDEQYF.